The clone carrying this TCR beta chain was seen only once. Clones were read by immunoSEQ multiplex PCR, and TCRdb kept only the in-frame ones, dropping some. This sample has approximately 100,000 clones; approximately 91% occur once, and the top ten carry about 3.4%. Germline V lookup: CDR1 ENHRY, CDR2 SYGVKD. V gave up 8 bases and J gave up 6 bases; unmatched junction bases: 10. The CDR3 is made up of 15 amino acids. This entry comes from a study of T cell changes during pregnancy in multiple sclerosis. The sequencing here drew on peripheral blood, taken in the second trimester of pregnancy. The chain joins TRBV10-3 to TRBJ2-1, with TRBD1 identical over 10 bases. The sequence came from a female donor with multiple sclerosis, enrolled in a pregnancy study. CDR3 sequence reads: CAILPGTGVLNEQFF. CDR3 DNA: TGTGCCATCCTACCCGGGACAGGGGTCCTCAATGAGCAGTTCTTC.